The clone carrying this T cell receptor (beta chain) was counted only a few times. Its antigen remains unknown. The CDR3 has 11 residues. CDR1 is SQVTM and CDR2 is ANQGSEA in the germline V gene. V shed 6 bases and J shed 3 bases, with 9 bases lying between them. TCR alpha and TCR beta cDNA libraries carrying sample barcodes and UMIs came from 5'RACE with constant-segment primers. One entry per CDR3 protein, called by TCRdb with MiXCR from the 5' RACE reads. The table lists fewer than 350,000 distinct CDR3 sequences, approximately 19% of them singletons, with about 23% in the top ten. The data originate from a study of T-cell memory formation after mild COVID-19. As for the study in general: Largely, the TCR clusters proved donor specific. Overall study results and limits: Clones that contracted clustered mainly in CM and EM if CD4+ and in EMRA if CD8+. Later expanders leaned CD4+, whereas clones that contracted between day 15 and 85 were balanced CD4/CD8.

The chain joins TRBV29-1 to TRBJ2-7, with D possibly matching TRBD1 (6 bases). The sequence was collected from a man between 18 and 35 years old who had mild COVID-19 (a few samples of this study predate the infection). Cell type and time point are not known. The specimen sequenced was PBMCs or a T cell subset sorted from them (not recorded which). CDR3: CSVDRDYEQYV. The DNA for the CDR3 is TGCAGCGTGGACAGAGACTACGAGCAGTACGTC.